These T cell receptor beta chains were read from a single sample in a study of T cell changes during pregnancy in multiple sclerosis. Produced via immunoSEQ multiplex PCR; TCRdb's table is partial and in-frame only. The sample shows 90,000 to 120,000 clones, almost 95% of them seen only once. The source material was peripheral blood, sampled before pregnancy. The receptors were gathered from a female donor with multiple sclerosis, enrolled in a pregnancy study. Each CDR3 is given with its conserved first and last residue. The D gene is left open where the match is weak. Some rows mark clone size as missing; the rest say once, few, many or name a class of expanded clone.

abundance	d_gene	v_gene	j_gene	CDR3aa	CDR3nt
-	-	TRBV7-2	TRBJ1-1	CASSLFATGTEAFF	TGTGCCAGCAGCCTTTTTGCGACGGGCACTGAAGCTTTCTTT
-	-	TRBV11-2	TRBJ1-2	CASSVGTGIYTF	TGTGCCAGCAGCGTGGGAACAGGAATCTACACCTTC
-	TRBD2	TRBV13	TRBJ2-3	CASSSGLAGGSTDTQYF	TGTGCCAGCAGCTCGGGACTAGCGGGAGGTAGTACAGATACGCAGTATTTT
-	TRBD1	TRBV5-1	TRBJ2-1	CASGRGQGTVNEQFF	TGCGCCAGCGGCCGGGGACAGGGTACAGTCAATGAGCAGTTCTTC
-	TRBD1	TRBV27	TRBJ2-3	CASSSTGGTDTQYF	TGTGCCAGCAGTTCGACAGGGGGCACAGATACGCAGTATTTT
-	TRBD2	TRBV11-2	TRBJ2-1	CASSWLGGGYNEQFF	TGTGCCAGCAGCTGGCTGGGCGGGGGTTACAATGAGCAGTTCTTC
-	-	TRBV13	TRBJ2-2	CASSFLQGPGELFF	TGTGCCAGCAGCTTTTTACAGGGCCCCGGGGAGCTGTTTTTT
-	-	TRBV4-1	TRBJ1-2	CASSQVGLSGDYGYTF	TGCGCCAGCAGCCAAGTAGGATTGTCAGGGGACTATGGCTACACCTTC
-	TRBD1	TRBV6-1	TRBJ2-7	CASRQGAYEQYF	TGTGCCAGCAGGCAGGGGGCCTACGAGCAGTACTTC
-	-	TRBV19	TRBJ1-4	CASSPGLSTNEKLFF	TGTGCCAGTAGTCCAGGACTGTCAACTAATGAAAAACTGTTTTTT
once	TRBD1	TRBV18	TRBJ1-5	CASSPRGQGVQPQHF	TGTGCCAGCTCACCGAGGGGACAGGGCGTGCAGCCCCAGCATTTT
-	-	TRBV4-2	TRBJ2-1	CASSRNPGDNEQFF	TGTGCCAGCAGCCGCAATCCGGGGGACAATGAGCAGTTCTTC